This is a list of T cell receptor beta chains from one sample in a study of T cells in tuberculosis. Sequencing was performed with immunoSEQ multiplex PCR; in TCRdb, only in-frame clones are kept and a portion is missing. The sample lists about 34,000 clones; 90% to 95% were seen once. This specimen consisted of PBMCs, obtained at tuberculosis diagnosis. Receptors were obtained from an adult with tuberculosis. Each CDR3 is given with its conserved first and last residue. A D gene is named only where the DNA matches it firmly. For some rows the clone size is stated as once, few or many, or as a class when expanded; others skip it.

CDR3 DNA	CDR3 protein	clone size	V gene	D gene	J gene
TGCAGCGTTGGCGACAGGGGGGATACGCAGTATTTT	CSVGDRGDTQYF	NA	TRBV29-1	TRBD1	TRBJ2-3
TGTGCCTGGAAACGACAGGGGGATGGGGAGACCCAGTACTTC	CAWKRQGDGETQYF	NA	TRBV30	TRBD1	TRBJ2-5
TGTGCCAGCTCAATGGAGCGGGGGACCACTGAAGCTTTCTTT	CASSMERGTTEAFF	few	TRBV18	NA	TRBJ1-1
TGTGCCAGCTCACCAAATTCATCTGGAGGGCCTGGAAACACCATATATTTT	CASSPNSSGGPGNTIYF	NA	TRBV18	NA	TRBJ1-3
TGTGCCAGCAGCGACGACCGCAAAGGAGCGGGAGATAGAGAGCAGTTCTTC	CASSDDRKGAGDREQFF	NA	TRBV9	TRBD2	TRBJ2-1
TGTGCCAGCAGCTTGCCCAGGTCCCCCGCCGGCTACACCTTC	CASSLPRSPAGYTF	NA	TRBV5-6	NA	TRBJ1-2
TGCGCCAGCAGCCCCCTGTCCAGGGCAGGAGCCTACGAGCAGTACTTC	CASSPLSRAGAYEQYF	NA	TRBV4-1	NA	TRBJ2-7
TGTGCCAGCAGCGGAGCAGGGGCCTTAGCGAACACCATATATTTT	CASSGAGALANTIYF	NA	TRBV9	NA	TRBJ1-3
TGTGCCAGCAGCTTTTCGGACGAGCAGTACTTC	CASSFSDEQYF	NA	TRBV7-9	NA	TRBJ2-7
TGTGCCAGCAGCCAAGTTGCGGGGGCGAACTATGGCTACACCTTC	CASSQVAGANYGYTF	NA	TRBV27	NA	TRBJ1-2
TGTGCCAGCAGCTTGGGAAAGGGCAGGGGAATCTATGGCTACACCTTC	CASSLGKGRGIYGYTF	once	TRBV7-9	NA	TRBJ1-2
TGTGCCACCAGCAGAGATCGTATGCTAGCCGACACCGGGGAGCTGTTTTTT	CATSRDRMLADTGELFF	NA	TRBV15	NA	TRBJ2-2
TGCGCCAGCAGCCGAAGGGGTGATAGCGGGAGTCGGGAGACCCAGTACTTC	CASSRRGDSGSRETQYF	NA	TRBV4-1	TRBD2	TRBJ2-5
TGTGCCAGCTCACCCAGCTCCTATAATTCACCCCTCCACTTT	CASSPSSYNSPLHF	once	TRBV18	NA	TRBJ1-6
TGTGCCAGCAGCGTAGGCACCACAAACTATGGCTACACCTTC	CASSVGTTNYGYTF	NA	TRBV9	NA	TRBJ1-2
TGTGCCAGCAGCCCCAGGGGACTAGCGGGAGTAAACGAGCAGTACTTC	CASSPRGLAGVNEQYF	NA	TRBV5-6	TRBD2	TRBJ2-7
TGTGCCAGCAGCTCCCCGACAGGGTCCACAGATACGCAGTATTTT	CASSSPTGSTDTQYF	NA	TRBV5-6	TRBD1	TRBJ2-3
TGTGCCAGCAGCTCTTGGACTAGCGGGAGCTACGAGCAGTACTTC	CASSSWTSGSYEQYF	NA	TRBV7-8	TRBD2	TRBJ2-7
TGTGCCAGCAGTTTATCGGTCGGGCAAGAGACCCAGTACTTC	CASSLSVGQETQYF	once	TRBV27	NA	TRBJ2-5
TGTGCCAGCAGCTCATCGACCGGGACAGGGAACACCGGGGAGCTGTTTTTT	CASSSSTGTGNTGELFF	NA	TRBV7-3	TRBD1	TRBJ2-2
TGCAGCGTTGAGGGTGGCCAGGGGGCACCCGAGCAGTACTTC	CSVEGGQGAPEQYF	NA	TRBV29-1	TRBD1	TRBJ2-7
TGCGCCAGCAGCCAAGAAGTCTCTCAACTAGGGAGCAATCAGCCCCAGCATTTT	CASSQEVSQLGSNQPQHF	NA	TRBV4-1	NA	TRBJ1-5
TGTGCCAGCAGTGAGGGGGCGGGGGACTACAATGAGCAGTTCTTC	CASSEGAGDYNEQFF	NA	TRBV6-1	NA	TRBJ2-1
TGTGCCAGCAGCTGGGGAGGCGGGGAGCTGTTTTTT	CASSWGGGELFF	NA	TRBV7-3	NA	TRBJ2-2
TGTGCCAGCAGCCGGGACAGGTCCTCCTACAATGAGCAGTTCTTC	CASSRDRSSYNEQFF	NA	TRBV7-3	TRBD1	TRBJ2-1
TGTGCCAGCATGGGACAGATGAGCGAGCAGTACTTC	CASMGQMSEQYF	NA	TRBV28	TRBD1	TRBJ2-7
TGTGCCAGCAGTGAAGCGCTTAGCGGGGGCTACGAGCAGTACTTC	CASSEALSGGYEQYF	NA	TRBV6-1	TRBD2	TRBJ2-7
TGTGCCAGCAGTGATCCCGATTCCACCACTAGCACAGATACGCAGTATTTT	CASSDPDSTTSTDTQYF	once	TRBV2	NA	TRBJ2-3
TGCGCCAGCAGCTTGCGGGGGGGCATCGCAGATACGCAGTATTTT	CASSLRGGIADTQYF	NA	TRBV5-1	TRBD2	TRBJ2-3
TGTGCCAGCAGTTCCCTCGGACAGGGGTTGGACGAGCAGTACTTC	CASSSLGQGLDEQYF	once	TRBV27	TRBD1	TRBJ2-7
TGTGCCAGCAGGGTAACAGGGTCTAGCGGGGGGAATGAGCAGTTCTTC	CASRVTGSSGGNEQFF	NA	TRBV11-2	TRBD2	TRBJ2-1
TGTGCCAGCAGTTTTTCGGGACAGGGCTATGGCTACACCTTC	CASSFSGQGYGYTF	NA	TRBV28	TRBD1	TRBJ1-2
TGTGCCAGCACCTCCGGACTAGCGAGGGAGCAGTACTTC	CASTSGLAREQYF	NA	TRBV2	TRBD2	TRBJ2-7
TGTGCCAGCAGCCAAGGGCCGACTGAGGAAAAACTGTTTTTT	CASSQGPTEEKLFF	once	TRBV4-2	NA	TRBJ1-4
TGTGCCAGCAGCGCCAGGACAGGGGGTCCTTTTGGCGAGCAGTACTTC	CASSARTGGPFGEQYF	few	TRBV13	TRBD1	TRBJ2-7
TGTGCCAGCAGCTTAATGACAGGGGGCACTGAAGCTTTCTTT	CASSLMTGGTEAFF	few	TRBV11-2	TRBD1	TRBJ1-1
TGTGCCAGTGCCTCGGGACTAGCCCCTTTCACAGATACGCAGTATTTT	CASASGLAPFTDTQYF	NA	TRBV19	TRBD2	TRBJ2-3
TGTGCCACCTTCCCTCCCAGCCGACAGGGCTACGAGCAGTACTTC	CATFPPSRQGYEQYF	NA	TRBV6-1	TRBD1	TRBJ2-7
TGTGCCAGCAGTGAAGAGGGGAATAGCAATCAGCCCCAGCATTTT	CASSEEGNSNQPQHF	NA	TRBV6-1	NA	TRBJ1-5
TGCGCCAGCAGCCGCGGACAGGGGGGAGCTGAAGCTTTCTTT	CASSRGQGGAEAFF	NA	TRBV5-1	TRBD1	TRBJ1-1
TGTGCCAGCAGCACGGGGACTAGCGTGTACGAGCAGTACTTC	CASSTGTSVYEQYF	NA	TRBV5-4	TRBD2	TRBJ2-7
TGCGCCAGCAGCTCCACGGGCGGGAGGAACTATGGCTACACCTTC	CASSSTGGRNYGYTF	NA	TRBV4-1	NA	TRBJ1-2